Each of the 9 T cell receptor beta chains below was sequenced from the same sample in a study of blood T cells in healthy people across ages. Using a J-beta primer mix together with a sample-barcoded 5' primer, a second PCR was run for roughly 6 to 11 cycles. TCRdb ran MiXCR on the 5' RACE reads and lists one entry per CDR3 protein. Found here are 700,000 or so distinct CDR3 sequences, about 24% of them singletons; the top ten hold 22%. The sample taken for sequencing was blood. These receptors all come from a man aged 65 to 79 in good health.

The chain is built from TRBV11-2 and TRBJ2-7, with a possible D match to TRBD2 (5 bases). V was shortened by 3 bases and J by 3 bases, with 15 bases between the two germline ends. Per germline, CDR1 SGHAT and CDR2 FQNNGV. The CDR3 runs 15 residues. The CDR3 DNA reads TGTGCCAGCAGCTTGGACTTGGTCCGGGACTACGAGCAGTACTTC. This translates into CASSLDLVRDYEQYF.

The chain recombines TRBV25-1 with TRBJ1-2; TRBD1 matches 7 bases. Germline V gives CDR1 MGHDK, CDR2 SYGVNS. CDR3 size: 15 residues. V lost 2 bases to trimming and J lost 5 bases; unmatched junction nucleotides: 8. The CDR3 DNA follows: TGTGCCAGCAGTGAAATCGGAACAGGGGTTTATGGCTACACCTTC. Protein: CASSEIGTGVYGYTF.

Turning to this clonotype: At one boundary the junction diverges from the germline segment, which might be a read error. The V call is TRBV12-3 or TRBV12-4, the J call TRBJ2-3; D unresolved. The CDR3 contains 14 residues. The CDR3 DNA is TGTGCCAGTAGTCCCGGAGCGCGAACAGATACGGAGTATTTT. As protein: CASSPGARTDTEYF.

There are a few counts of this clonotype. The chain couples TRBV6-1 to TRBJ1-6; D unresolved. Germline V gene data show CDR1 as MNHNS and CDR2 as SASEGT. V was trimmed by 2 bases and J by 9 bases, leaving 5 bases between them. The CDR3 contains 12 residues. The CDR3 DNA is TGTGCCAGCAGTGAATTGAGTTCACCCCTCCACTTT. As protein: CASSELSSPLHF.

CDR3 bases: TGTGCCAGCAGCCATCCGCGCAACAGCAATGAGCAGTTCTTC. Its translation: CASSHPRNSNEQFF. The chain carries TRBV3-1 and TRBJ2-1; D remains unclear. CDR1 and CDR2 (germline): LGHDT, YNNKEL (reference sequence). The CDR3 length is 14 residues. The ends were cut back, 3 bases at V and 6 bases at J, with 12 bases in the middle.

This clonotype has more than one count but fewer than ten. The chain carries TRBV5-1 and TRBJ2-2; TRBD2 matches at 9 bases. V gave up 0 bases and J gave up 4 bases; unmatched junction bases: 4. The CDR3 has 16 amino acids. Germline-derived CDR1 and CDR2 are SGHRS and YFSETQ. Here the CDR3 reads CASSLVSSGITGELFF. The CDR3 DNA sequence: TGCGCCAGCAGCTTGGTCTCTAGCGGGATCACCGGGGAGCTGTTTTTT.

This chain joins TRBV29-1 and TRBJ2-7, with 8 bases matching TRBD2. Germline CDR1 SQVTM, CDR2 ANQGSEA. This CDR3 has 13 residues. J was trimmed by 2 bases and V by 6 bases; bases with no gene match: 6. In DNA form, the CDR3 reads TGCAGCGTAGCAGCGGGGGAGACCTACGAGCAGTACTTC. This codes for CSVAAGETYEQYF.

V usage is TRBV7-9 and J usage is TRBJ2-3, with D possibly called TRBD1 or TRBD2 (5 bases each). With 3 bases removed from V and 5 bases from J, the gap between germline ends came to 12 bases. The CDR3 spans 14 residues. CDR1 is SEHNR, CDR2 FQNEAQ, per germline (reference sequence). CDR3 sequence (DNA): TGTGCCAGCAGCTTCGGGGCCTCGGGAGATACGCAGTATTTT. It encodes CASSFGASGDTQYF.

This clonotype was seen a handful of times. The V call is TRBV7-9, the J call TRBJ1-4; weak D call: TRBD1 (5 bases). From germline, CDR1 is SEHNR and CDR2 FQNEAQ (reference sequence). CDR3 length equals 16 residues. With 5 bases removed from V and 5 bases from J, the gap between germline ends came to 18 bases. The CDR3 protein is CASSGPGRRDNEKLFF. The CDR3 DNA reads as TGTGCCAGCAGCGGTCCGGGCCGCCGGGACAATGAAAAACTGTTTTTT. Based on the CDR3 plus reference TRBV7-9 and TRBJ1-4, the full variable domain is DTGVSQNPRHKITKRGQNVTFRCDPISEHNRLYWYRQTLGQGPEFLTYFQNEAQLEKSRLLSDRFSAERPKGSFSTLEIQRTEQGDSAMYLCASSGPGRRDNEKLFFGSGTQLSVL.